The TCR beta chain under discussion was sequenced for a study of blood T cell repertoires in COVID-19 (dated by TCRdb to the early 2020s). In terms of the full investigation: Samples from collaborators originated in the United States, Italy and Spain and spanned both the acute and convalescent phases of COVID-19. A de-identified subject ID, COVID-19 status, age in years and sex were almost always included in the sample metadata. Deeply sampled blood TCRbeta repertoires from subjects exposed to, actively infected with, or recovered from COVID-19 were included in the dataset. Samples were obtained from the ongoing ImmuneRACE study (first 160 participants) and from over 1,000 subjects provided by 6 global collaborators. The material from the prospective study consisted of cDNA or gDNA derived from T cells, B-cell-depleted T cells, or PBMCs. Where available, HLA class I and class II types were taken from metadata supplied by the sample provider and were not determined by assay-based typing. The repertoires were made available in a free public database intended to serve as a resource for research on the immune response to SARS-CoV-2. General study outcomes and caveats: How much clinical and demographic metadata was included differed by source and by participant, and the metadata was provided uncurated.

A few counts support this clone. Its antigen is currently not known. No quality values exist for individual bases; no much larger clone is one base distant. Collaborating institutions collected whole blood in K2EDTA tubes following their own protocols. For TCRbeta analysis, collaborator samples were shipped as frozen whole blood, as isolated PBMCs, or as DNA extracted from either sample type. The CDR3 runs 13 amino acids, cysteine and phenylalanine included. The sequence is cut down to CDR3 DNA, 39 bases in frame from base 1. Between the V and J ends, shortened by 5 bases and 4 bases respectively, the junction contains 11 bases. CDR1 and CDR2 are read off the germline V gene (reference sequence) as PRHDT and FYEKMQ. The immunoSEQ Assay, a bias-controlled multiplex PCR, was used to amplify TCRbeta CDR3 regions from genomic DNA. The study's processing was this. Within the assay, amplification of reference gene primers was used to estimate how many nucleated cells each sample contained. To quantify the absolute abundance of each unique TCRbeta CDR3 rearrangement, sequence reads were collapsed and filtered. Productive Simpson clonality was computed per sample as the square root of Simpson's diversity index over productive rearrangements. TCRdb re-hosts the immuneACCESS table, in-frame sequences only. Its copies lack some clones; in the studies checked, an unresolved V gene accounts for under half of them, and the cause for the rest is not known. V, J and clone size are those of that table, while D and trimming were read from the DNA. The sample table lists approximately 180,000 clones, around 79% of them with a count of one. The leading ten clones occupy around 24% of the sample.

Recombination joined TRBV13 with TRBJ1-1; no confident D gene assignment can be made. This receptor was identified in a woman aged 70-85 years with acute or convalescent COVID-19. Material for sequencing was peripheral blood. The sequence in DNA is TGTGCCAGCAGCACGCGTCCTGGCACTGAAGCTTTCTTT. Translated, this gives CASSTRPGTEAFF.